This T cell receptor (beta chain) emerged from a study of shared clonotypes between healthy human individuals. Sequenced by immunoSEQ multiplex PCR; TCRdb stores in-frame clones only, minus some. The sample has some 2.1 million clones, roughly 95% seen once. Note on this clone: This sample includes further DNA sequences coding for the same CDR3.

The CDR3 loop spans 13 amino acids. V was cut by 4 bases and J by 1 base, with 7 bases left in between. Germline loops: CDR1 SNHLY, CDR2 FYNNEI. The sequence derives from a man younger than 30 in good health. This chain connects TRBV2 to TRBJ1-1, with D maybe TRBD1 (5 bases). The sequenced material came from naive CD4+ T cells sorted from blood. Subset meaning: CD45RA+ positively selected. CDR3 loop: CASSGQTNTEAFF. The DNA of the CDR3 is TGTGCCAGCAGTGGACAGACGAACACTGAAGCTTTCTTT.